This entry lists 21 T cell receptor beta chains sequenced from one sample in a study of T-cell reconstitution after alpha-beta-depleted transplantation in children. The TCRbeta library was prepared with unique molecular identifiers. TCRdb ran MiXCR on the PCR reads and lists one entry per CDR3 protein. The profile shows over 300,000 distinct CDR3 sequences, around 10% of them singletons. The sequencing here drew on PBMCs from the stem cell graft donor, taken from the stem cell graft. Receptor source: a human donor who donated a stem cell graft to a child with acute lymphoblastic leukemia.

This clonotype was detected a few times. The CDR3: CASSPRLRGAGELFF. CDR3 DNA sequence: TGTGCCAGCAGTCCGAGGTTAAGGGGGGCCGGGGAGCTGTTTTTT. This chain links TRBV12-3 or TRBV12-4 with TRBJ2-2; the D gene could be TRBD1 or TRBD2 (6 bases each). This CDR3 contains 15 residues. With 5 bases removed from V and 6 bases from J, the gap between germline ends came to 16 bases.

The chain joins TRBV10-3 to TRBJ1-5; D gene unclear. CDR1 ENHRY and CDR2 SYGVKD come from the germline V gene. This CDR3 region has 13 residues. Between the trimmed V and J ends, which lost 6 bases and 1 base, there was a span of 7 bases. DNA for the CDR3: TGTGCCATCAGCTTGTACAGCAATCAGCCCCAGCATTTT. It is translated as CAISLYSNQPQHF.

V usage is TRBV7-2 and J usage is TRBJ2-7; 8 nucleotides agree with TRBD1. Germline lookup yields CDR1 SGHTA and CDR2 FQGNSA. J was trimmed by 10 bases and V by 5 bases; bases with no gene match: 4. CDR3 length equals 11 residues. CDR3 sequence reads: CASSRDRGQYF. CDR3 DNA sequence: TGTGCCAGCAGCCGAGACAGGGGACAGTACTTC.

The sample holds a few counts of this clonotype. J is TRBJ2-6 and V is TRBV27; D is uncertain. Germline lookup yields CDR1 MNHEY and CDR2 SMNVEV (reference sequence). This CDR3 region has 16 residues. V gave up 0 bases and J gave up 0 bases, with 6 bases separating them. In DNA form, the CDR3 reads TGTGCCAGCAGTTTATCTTGGTCCTCTGGGGCCAACGTCCTGACTTTC. It is translated as CASSLSWSSGANVLTF.

The rearrangement uses TRBV14 and TRBJ1-1; 8 bases are a match to TRBD1. The germline V gene encodes CDR1 SGHDN and CDR2 FVKESK. There are 16 residues in the CDR3. Trimming removed 2 bases from V and 5 bases from J; junction bases left unmatched: 10. CDR3 sequence reads: CASSQTPGQASTEAFF. CDR3 coding DNA: TGTGCCAGCAGCCAAACCCCGGGACAGGCGTCTACTGAAGCTTTCTTT.

Only a few counts were recorded for this clonotype. The chain uses TRBV29-1 and TRBJ2-3; D gene unclear. Trimming stripped 2 bases from V and 3 bases from J, with 3 bases between. The CDR3 spans 11 residues. Germline values: CDR1 SQVTM, CDR2 ANQGSEA. CDR3 residues: CSVEQTDTQYF. CDR3 DNA: TGCAGCGTTGAACAGACAGATACGCAGTATTTT.

In this sample, this clonotype turned up a few times. V and J are TRBV25-1 and TRBJ2-7, with TRBD2 matching 8 bases. V dropped 2 bases and J dropped 5; count of bases not matched to a gene: 5. The CDR3 is 14 amino acids. CDR1 and CDR2 (germline): MGHDK, SYGVNS. The CDR3 nucleotides are TGTGCCAGCAGTGAAGGCGGGGGGCGCGACGAGCAGTACTTC. Its translation: CASSEGGGRDEQYF.

Only a few counts were recorded for this clonotype. The chain recombines TRBV5-1 with TRBJ2-3, with D uncertain. Germline values: CDR1 SGHRS, CDR2 YFSETQ. The CDR3 runs 15 residues. Trimming cost V 2 bases and J 2 bases, with 12 bases left between them. The CDR3 nucleotides are TGCGCCAGCAGCTTCGACGGGCTCATCACAGATACGCAGTATTTT. It specifies CASSFDGLITDTQYF.

At least ten counts were recorded for this clonotype. V usage is TRBV4-3 and J usage is TRBJ1-2; weak D call: TRBD1 (6 bases). Trimming shortened V by 3 bases and J by 5 bases, and 10 bases separated the two germline ends. Looked up from germline, CDR1 is LGHNA and CDR2 is YSLEER. The CDR3 has 13 amino acids. CDR3 residues: CASSQGRGYGYTF. Written as DNA, the CDR3 is TGCGCCAGCAGCCAGGGCAGGGGATATGGCTACACCTTC.

In its sample, this clonotype was seen many times. CDR3 sequence: CASSFGQGETQYF. The DNA of the CDR3 is TGTGCCAGCAGTTTCGGGCAGGGTGAGACCCAGTACTTC. The chain recombines TRBV27 with TRBJ2-5; tentatively, D is TRBD1 (5 bases). This CDR3 has 13 residues. V was shortened by 3 bases and J by 5 bases, with 10 bases between the two germline ends. In germline, CDR1 is MNHEY, CDR2 SMNVEV (reference sequence).

The V call is TRBV2, the J call TRBJ1-2; D is unresolved. The V end lost 7 bases, the J end lost 1 base, and 19 bases lay between the germline ends. This CDR3 contains 16 residues. Germline values: CDR1 SNHLY, CDR2 FYNNEI. The CDR3 nucleotides read TGTGCCAGCATTCCCCCTGGGAGTTCCCATAACTATGGCTACACCTTC. It codes for CASIPPGSSHNYGYTF.

The chain is built from TRBV29-1 and TRBJ1-2; 8 bases agree with TRBD1. V shed 6 bases, J shed 10 bases, and the junction held 10 bases outside the gene matches. Germline CDR1 is SQVTM and CDR2 is ANQGSEA. CDR3 length: 12 residues. CDR3 region: CSVATGGSYYTF. The CDR3 DNA is TGCAGCGTCGCAACAGGGGGAAGTTACTACACCTTC.

This clonotype showed up many times. The chain is built from TRBV7-8 and TRBJ2-1, with D tentatively TRBD1 (6 bases). V was trimmed by 5 bases and J by 7 bases, leaving 18 bases between them. CDR1 SGHVS and CDR2 FQNEAQ come from the germline V gene. The length of the CDR3 is 15 residues. The CDR3 here is CASSARGYGKNEQFF. CDR3 in DNA: TGTGCCAGCAGCGCGAGGGGGTACGGGAAAAATGAGCAGTTCTTC.

This clonotype showed up just a few times. This chain links TRBV7-2 with TRBJ2-7; no reliable D call. The CDR3 consists of 15 residues. The germline gives CDR1 SGHTA, CDR2 FQGNSA. With 5 bases removed from V and 3 bases from J, the gap between germline ends came to 17 bases. CDR3 amino acids: CASSLSAGPYYEQYF. CDR3 coding DNA: TGTGCCAGCAGCCTAAGCGCCGGGCCCTACTACGAGCAGTACTTC.

The chain couples TRBV29-1 to TRBJ1-1; TRBD1 is a possible D gene (5 bases). This CDR3 is 14 amino acids long. V shed 0 bases and J shed 4 bases, with 12 bases lying between them. Per germline, CDR1 SQVTM and CDR2 ANQGSEA. The CDR3 DNA is TGCAGCGTTGAAGATCGGGGGGGAGGCACTGAAGCTTTCTTT. It yields the protein CSVEDRGGGTEAFF.

This rearrangement joins TRBV18 to TRBJ2-3, with no clear D. The CDR3 totals 15 residues. The V end lost 0 bases, the J end lost 1 base, and 8 bases lay between the germline ends. Germline V gene sequence: CDR1 KGHSH, CDR2 LQKENI. Here the CDR3 reads CASSPPNQGTDTQYF. The CDR3 coding sequence is TGTGCCAGCTCACCACCGAACCAGGGCACAGATACGCAGTATTTT.

The chain couples TRBV16 to TRBJ1-1; D ambiguous. The V end was cut by 1 base, the J end by 1 base, with 4 bases between. This CDR3 contains 13 residues. Germline V lookup: CDR1 KGHSY, CDR2 FQNENV. The CDR3 here is CASSQLQNTEAFF. Written as DNA, the CDR3 is TGTGCCAGCAGCCAATTACAGAACACTGAAGCTTTCTTT.

The chain recombines TRBV28 with TRBJ2-2, with unresolved D. With 3 bases removed from V and 4 bases from J, the gap between germline ends came to 12 bases. CDR1 and CDR2 (germline): MDHEN, SYDVKM. The CDR3 totals 15 residues. CDR3 bases: TGTGCCAGCAGTTTTTTGACTCGCCTCACCGGGGAGCTGTTTTTT. Protein: CASSFLTRLTGELFF.

This clonotype was detected a few times. CDR3 coding DNA: TGCGCCAGCAGCCCGGGGGACCGACCCTATGGCTACACCTTC. This codes for CASSPGDRPYGYTF. V gene TRBV5-1 combines with J gene TRBJ1-2; D possibly corresponds to TRBD1 (5 bases). With 4 bases removed from V and 4 bases from J, the gap between germline ends came to 14 bases. The CDR3 runs 14 residues. Germline values: CDR1 SGHRS, CDR2 YFSETQ.

This clonotype was seen a few times. J is TRBJ2-2 and V is TRBV24-1; D is uncertain. Trimming removed 7 bases from V and 6 bases from J, with 8 bases in between. This CDR3 contains 12 residues. CDR1 and CDR2 (germline): KGHDR, SFDVKD. DNA for the CDR3: TGTGCCACCAGGTCCGCACCCGGGGAGCTGTTTTTT. Translation: CATRSAPGELFF.

This clonotype was seen a handful of times. V gene TRBV20-1 combines with J gene TRBJ2-1, with D perhaps given as TRBD1 or TRBD2 (5 bases each). The germline V gene encodes CDR1 DFQATT and CDR2 SNEGSKA (reference sequence). The CDR3 loop spans 13 amino acids. V was shortened by 2 bases and J by 9 bases, with 14 bases between the two germline ends. The CDR3, as DNA: TGCAGTGCTAGAAAAGTAGGGACCGTTGAGCAGTTCTTC. It codes for CSARKVGTVEQFF.